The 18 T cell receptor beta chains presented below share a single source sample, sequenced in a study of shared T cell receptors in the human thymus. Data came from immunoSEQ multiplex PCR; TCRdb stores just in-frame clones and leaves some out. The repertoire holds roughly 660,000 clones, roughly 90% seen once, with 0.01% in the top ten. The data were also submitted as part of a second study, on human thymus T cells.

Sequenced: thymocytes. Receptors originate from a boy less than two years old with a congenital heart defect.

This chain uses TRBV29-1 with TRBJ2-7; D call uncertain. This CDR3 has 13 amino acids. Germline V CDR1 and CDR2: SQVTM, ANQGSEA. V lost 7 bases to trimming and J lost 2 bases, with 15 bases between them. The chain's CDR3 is CSALQVGPYEQYF. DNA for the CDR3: TGCAGCGCCTTGCAGGTTGGCCCCTACGAGCAGTACTTC.

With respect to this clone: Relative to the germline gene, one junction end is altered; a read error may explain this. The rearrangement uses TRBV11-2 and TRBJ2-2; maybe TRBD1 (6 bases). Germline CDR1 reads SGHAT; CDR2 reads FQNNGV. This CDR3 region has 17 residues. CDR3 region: CASSHKKGEEDTGEPFF. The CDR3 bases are TGTGCCAGCAGCCATAAAAAGGGGGAAGAGGACACCGGGGAGCCGTTTTTT.

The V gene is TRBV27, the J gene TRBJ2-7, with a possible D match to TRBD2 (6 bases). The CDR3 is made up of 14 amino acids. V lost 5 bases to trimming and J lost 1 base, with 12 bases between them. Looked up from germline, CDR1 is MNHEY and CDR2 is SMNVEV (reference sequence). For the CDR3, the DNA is TGTGCCAGCAGTCTCCAGCGGGCATCCTACGAGCAGTACTTC. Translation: CASSLQRASYEQYF.

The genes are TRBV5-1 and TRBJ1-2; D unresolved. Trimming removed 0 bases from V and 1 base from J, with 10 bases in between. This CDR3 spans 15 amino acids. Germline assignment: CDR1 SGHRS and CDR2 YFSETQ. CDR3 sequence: CASSLAAGFNYGYTF. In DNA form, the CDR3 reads TGCGCCAGCAGCTTGGCGGCGGGATTTAACTATGGCTACACCTTC.

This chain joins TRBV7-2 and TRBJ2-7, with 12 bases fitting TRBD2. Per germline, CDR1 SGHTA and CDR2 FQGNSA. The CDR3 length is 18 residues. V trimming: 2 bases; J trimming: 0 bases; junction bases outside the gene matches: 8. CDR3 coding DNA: TGTGCCAGCAGCTTATGGCCTAGCGGGAGGGATAGCTCCTACGAGCAGTACTTC. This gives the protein CASSLWPSGRDSSYEQYF.

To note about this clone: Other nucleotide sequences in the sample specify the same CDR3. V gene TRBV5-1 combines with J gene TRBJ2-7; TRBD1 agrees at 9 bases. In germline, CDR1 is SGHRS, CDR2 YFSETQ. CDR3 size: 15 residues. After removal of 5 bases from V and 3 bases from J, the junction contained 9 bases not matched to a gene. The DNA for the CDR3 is TGCGCCAGCAGGCGGACAGGGGAGTGTGACTACGAGCAGTACTTC. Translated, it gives CASRRTGECDYEQYF.

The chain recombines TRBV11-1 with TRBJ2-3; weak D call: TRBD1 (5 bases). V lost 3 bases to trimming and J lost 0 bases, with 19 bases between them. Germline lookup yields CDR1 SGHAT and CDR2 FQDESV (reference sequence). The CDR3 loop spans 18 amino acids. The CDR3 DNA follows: TGTGCCAGCAGCTTTTTGGGGCTCGGATCCACTAGCACAGATACGCAGTATTTT. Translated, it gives CASSFLGLGSTSTDTQYF.

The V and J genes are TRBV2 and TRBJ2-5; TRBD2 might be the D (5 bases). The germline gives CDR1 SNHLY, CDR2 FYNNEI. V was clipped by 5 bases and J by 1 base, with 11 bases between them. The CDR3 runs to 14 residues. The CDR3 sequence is CASSLLGVQETQYF. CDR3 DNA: TGTGCCAGCAGTCTCCTCGGGGTCCAAGAGACCCAGTACTTC.

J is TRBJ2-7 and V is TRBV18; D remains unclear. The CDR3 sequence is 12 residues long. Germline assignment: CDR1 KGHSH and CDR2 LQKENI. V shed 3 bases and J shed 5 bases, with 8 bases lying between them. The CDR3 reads CASSPLPHEQYF. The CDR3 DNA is TGTGCCAGCTCACCCCTCCCCCACGAGCAGTACTTC.

The CDR3 reads CASSEASPGGSIVDTQYF. In nucleotides, the CDR3 is TGTGCCAGCAGTGAAGCTAGCCCGGGCGGGAGTATAGTTGATACGCAGTATTTT. The chain is built from TRBV6-1 and TRBJ2-3; TRBD2 agrees at 7 bases. In germline, CDR1 is MNHNS, CDR2 SASEGT. The CDR3 length is 18 residues. V lost 0 bases to trimming and J lost 6 bases; unmatched junction nucleotides: 15.

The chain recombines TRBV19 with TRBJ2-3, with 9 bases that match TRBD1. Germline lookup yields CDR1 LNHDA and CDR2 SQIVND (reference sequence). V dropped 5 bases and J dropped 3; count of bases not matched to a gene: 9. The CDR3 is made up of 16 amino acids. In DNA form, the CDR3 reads TGTGCCAGTAGTCCGCCGGGACAGGGAAGAACAGATACGCAGTATTTT. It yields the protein CASSPPGQGRTDTQYF. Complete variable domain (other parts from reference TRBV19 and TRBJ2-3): DGGITQSPKYLFRKEGQNVTLSCEQNLNHDAMYWYRQDPGQGLRLIYYSQIVNDFQKGDIAEGYSVSREKKESFPLTVTSAQKNPTAFYLCASSPPGQGRTDTQYFGPGTRLTVL.

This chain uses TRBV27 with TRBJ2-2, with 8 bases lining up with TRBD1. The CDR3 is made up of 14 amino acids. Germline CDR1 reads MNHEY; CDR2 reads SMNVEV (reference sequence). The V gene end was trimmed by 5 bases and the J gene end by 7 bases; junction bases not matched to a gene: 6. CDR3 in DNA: TGTGCCAGCAGTCGACAGGGGCGGGGCGGGGAGCTGTTTTTT. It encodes CASSRQGRGGELFF.

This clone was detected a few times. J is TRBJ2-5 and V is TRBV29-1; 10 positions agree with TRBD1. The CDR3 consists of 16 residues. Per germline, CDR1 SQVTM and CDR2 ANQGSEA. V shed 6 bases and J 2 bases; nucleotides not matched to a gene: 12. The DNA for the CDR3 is TGCAGCGTCTCCGCCGGGACAGGGGACCTACAAGAGACCCAGTACTTC. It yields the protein CSVSAGTGDLQETQYF. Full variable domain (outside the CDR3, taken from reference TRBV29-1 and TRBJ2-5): SAVISQKPSRDICQRGTSLTIQCQVDSQVTMMFWYRQQPGQSLTLIATANQGSEATYESGFVIDKFPISRPNLTFSTLTVSNMSPEDSSIYLCSVSAGTGDLQETQYFGPGTRLLVL.

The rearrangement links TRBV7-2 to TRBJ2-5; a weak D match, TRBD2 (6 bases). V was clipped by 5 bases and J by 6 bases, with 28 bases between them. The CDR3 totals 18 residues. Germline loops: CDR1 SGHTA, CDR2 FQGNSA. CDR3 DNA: TGTGCCAGCAGCACACTCAATGGGGGACGGGGGACGCCACAGACCCAGTACTTC. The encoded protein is CASSTLNGGRGTPQTQYF.

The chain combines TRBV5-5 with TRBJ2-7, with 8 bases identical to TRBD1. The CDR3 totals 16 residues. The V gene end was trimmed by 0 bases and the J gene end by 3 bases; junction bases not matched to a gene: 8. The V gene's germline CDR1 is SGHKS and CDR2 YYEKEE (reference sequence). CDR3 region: CASSLVYWTGRYEQYF. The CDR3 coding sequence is TGTGCCAGCAGCTTGGTATACTGGACAGGGCGCTACGAGCAGTACTTC.

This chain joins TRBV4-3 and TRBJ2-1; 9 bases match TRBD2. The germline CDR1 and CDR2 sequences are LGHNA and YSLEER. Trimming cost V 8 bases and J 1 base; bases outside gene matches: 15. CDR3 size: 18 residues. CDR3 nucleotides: TGCGCCAGCGGCCCGGGTGGTAGCGGGAGTGATTCCTACAATGAGCAGTTCTTC. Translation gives CASGPGGSGSDSYNEQFF.

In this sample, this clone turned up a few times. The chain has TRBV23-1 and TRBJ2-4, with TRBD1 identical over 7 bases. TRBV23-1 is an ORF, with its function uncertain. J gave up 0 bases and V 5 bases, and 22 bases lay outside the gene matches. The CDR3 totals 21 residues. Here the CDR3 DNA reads TGCGCCAGCAGTTCAAGTTCTTCCGGGACAGCTAAATGGATAGCCAAAAACATTCAGTACTTC. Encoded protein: CASSSSSSGTAKWIAKNIQYF.

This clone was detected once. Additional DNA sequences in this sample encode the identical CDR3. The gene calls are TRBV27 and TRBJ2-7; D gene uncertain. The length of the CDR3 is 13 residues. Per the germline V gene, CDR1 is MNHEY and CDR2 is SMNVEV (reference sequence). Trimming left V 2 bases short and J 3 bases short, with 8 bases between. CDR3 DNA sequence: TGTGCCAGCAGTTTAGGTCCCAGCTACGAGCAGTACTTC. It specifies CASSLGPSYEQYF.